This T cell receptor beta chain was recovered during a study of brain T cells in children with intractable seizures. From germline, CDR1 is MGHRA and CDR2 YSYEKL. The germline V and J ends were trimmed by 0 bases and 4 bases, with 12 bases remaining between them. The CDR3 has 15 amino acids. Measured with immunoSEQ multiplex PCR; TCRdb has only the in-frame clones, and not every one. The sample holds under 150,000 clones, around 94% seen once. The receptor's source is a boy under two years old with hemimegalencephaly and intractable seizures. V and J are TRBV4-1 and TRBJ2-5, with a possible D match to TRBD2 (6 bases). The sample here was peripheral blood, taken at surgery. CDR3: CASSQEEGRRETQYF. As DNA, the CDR3 is TGCGCCAGCAGCCAAGAGGAGGGACGGAGAGAGACCCAGTACTTC.